The clone carrying this T cell receptor beta chain came up many times. The antigen is not known. The use of a sample-barcoded 5' primer and a J-beta primer mix characterized a second PCR of roughly 7 to 12 cycles. Each sample yielded at least 2.5 million CDR3-containing paired-end reads. TCRdb re-called the 5' RACE reads through MiXCR, storing one row per CDR3 protein. The data show fewer than 800,000 distinct CDR3 sequences, around a quarter seen once. The record originates from a study of blood T cells in healthy people across ages. Study-level points and caveats: Because sorting was not performed, PBMCs prevented conclusive naive versus antigen-experienced comparison. It was not known whether donors were CMV positive (a possible confounder of expanded clonotype changes).

Separately, the same data were catalogued under a study of T cells of mothers and their children. In that study: Mother-child pairs who were related displayed a slightly higher overlap than unrelated pairs, a difference that was non-significant.

Sequencing was carried out using blood. The source of this sequence is a boy aged 10-17 years in good health.

The CDR3 here is CASSLIREFYGYTF. CDR3 in DNA: TGTGCCAGCAGCTTAATAAGGGAATTCTATGGCTACACCTTC. This sequence joins TRBV7-9 and TRBJ1-2; D ambiguous. Trimming shortened V by 2 bases and J by 4 bases, and 11 bases separated the two germline ends. The CDR3 spans 14 residues. Looked up from germline, CDR1 is SEHNR and CDR2 is FQNEAQ (reference sequence).